Listed here are 12 T cell receptor beta chains from one sample, sequenced in a study of naive and memory T cell subsets. Their target antigens are unknown. Both TRBC1 and TRBC2 were covered by a beta constant-region primer of two equimolar oligonucleotides. Ligated cDNA was amplified by four rounds of PCR with nested alpha and beta constant-region primers and SP2. TCRdb processed the UMI-ligation and nested PCR reads anew with MiXCR; each CDR3 protein has one entry. Counted here are 150,000 or so distinct CDR3 sequences, roughly 20% occurring once; the ten biggest clones make up around 0.097%. Study observations and caveats: Possibly reflecting memory cells re-expressing CD45RA, a few larger clonotypes occurred in naive repertoires, especially CD8.

Sequencing was done on a sample of naive CD4+ T cells from blood. The receptors originated from a human donor in good health.

This clonotype was observed a single time. The chain joins TRBV6-2 or TRBV6-3 to TRBJ1-6; TRBD1 agrees at 9 bases. V trimming: 5 bases; J trimming: 7 bases; junction bases outside the gene matches: 6. The germline V gene encodes CDR1 MNHEY and CDR2 SVGEGT. The CDR3 is 15 amino acids. The CDR3 DNA is TGTGCCAGCAGTAATCCGACAGGGGGGAATTCACCCCTCCACTTT. Its translation is CASSNPTGGNSPLHF.

There are a few counts of this clonotype. This chain connects TRBV5-1 to TRBJ2-5, with a weak D call TRBD1 (5 bases). The CDR3 runs to 13 residues. Trimming removed 4 bases from V and 4 bases from J, with 11 bases in between. Germline V gene lookup returns CDR1 SGHRS and CDR2 YFSETQ. Written as DNA, the CDR3 is TGCGCCAGCAGCACAGGTTCGGGAGAGACCCAGTACTTC. Its protein product is CASSTGSGETQYF.

There are a few counts of this clonotype. The chain carries TRBV20-1 and TRBJ2-1; 12 bases line up with TRBD2. The CDR3 is 15 residues long. J was trimmed by 9 bases and V by 4 bases; bases with no gene match: 10. Germline V gene sequence: CDR1 DFQATT, CDR2 SNEGSKA (reference sequence). The CDR3 sequence: CSAMTSGSFQGEQFF. The CDR3 bases are TGCAGTGCTATGACTAGCGGGAGCTTCCAGGGTGAGCAGTTCTTC.

This chain joins TRBV5-1 and TRBJ1-3; possible D gene TRBD1, 6 bases. From germline, CDR1 is SGHRS and CDR2 YFSETQ. The ends were cut back, 4 bases at V and 8 bases at J, with 13 bases in the middle. The CDR3 runs 13 residues. The CDR3 is CASSPGQKDTIYF. As DNA, the CDR3 is TGCGCCAGCAGCCCCGGACAGAAGGACACCATATATTTT.

This clonotype was counted a few times. The V gene is TRBV14, the J gene TRBJ2-2; the match to TRBD1 covers 8 bases. The V gene end was trimmed by 4 bases and the J gene end by 4 bases; junction bases not matched to a gene: 8. Germline V gene lookup returns CDR1 SGHDN and CDR2 FVKESK. CDR3 size: 16 residues. CDR3: CASSLRWTGTTGELFF. CDR3 nucleotide sequence: TGTGCCAGCAGCCTACGCTGGACAGGGACCACCGGGGAGCTGTTTTTT.

The V call is TRBV23-1, the J call TRBJ2-1; 16 bases are a match to TRBD2. TRBV23-1 is annotated as an ORF whose role is uncertain. J gave up 0 bases and V 4 bases, and 6 bases lay outside the gene matches. The CDR3 is made up of 19 amino acids. CDR3 in DNA: TGCGCCAGCAGTCTGCCGGGACTAGCGGGAGGGACCTCCTACAATGAGCAGTTCTTC. Translating it yields CASSLPGLAGGTSYNEQFF.

The J gene is TRBJ1-3, the V gene TRBV18, with D unresolved. Germline V lookup: CDR1 KGHSH, CDR2 LQKENI. V lost 3 bases, J lost 3 bases, and 12 bases lay in between. The CDR3 is 15 amino acids. The CDR3 protein is CASSPRIIDGNTIYF. CDR3 nucleotide sequence: TGTGCCAGCTCACCGCGCATTATCGATGGAAACACCATATATTTT.

This clonotype was seen a handful of times. This chain connects TRBV20-1 to TRBJ2-5; perhaps TRBD2 as D (6 bases). The CDR3 contains 12 residues. The germline V gene encodes CDR1 DFQATT and CDR2 SNEGSKA (reference sequence). V lost 3 bases and J lost 5, with 10 bases in between. CDR3 protein: CSAREGIETQYF. CDR3 bases: TGCAGTGCTAGGGAGGGCATCGAGACCCAGTACTTC.

This clonotype was detected only a few times. The rearrangement links TRBV5-5 to TRBJ2-7; 8 bases line up with TRBD1. Trimming at V came to 5 bases and at J to 2 bases, leaving 3 bases not matched to a gene. Germline V gives CDR1 SGHKS, CDR2 YYEKEE (reference sequence). The CDR3 covers 13 residues. Written as DNA, the CDR3 is TGTGCCAGCAGACAGGGGGGCGCCTACGAGCAGTACTTC. It yields the protein CASRQGGAYEQYF.

The chain has TRBV3-1 and TRBJ2-1; D is ambiguous. V dropped 0 bases and J dropped 3 bases, with 12 bases sitting between them. The CDR3 totals 16 residues. Germline loops: CDR1 LGHDT, CDR2 YNNKEL (reference sequence). The CDR3 protein is CASSQDGPENYNEQFF. CDR3 in DNA: TGTGCCAGCAGCCAAGATGGCCCAGAAAACTACAATGAGCAGTTCTTC.

The chain carries TRBV7-2 and TRBJ2-1; 13 nucleotides match TRBD2. The J segment lost 5 bases and the V segment lost 4 bases, leaving 5 bases of the junction unmatched. CDR3 length: 16 residues. CDR1 and CDR2 from the germline V gene are SGHTA and FQGNSA. The CDR3 spells CASSSILAGGNNEQFF. The CDR3 coding sequence is TGTGCCAGCAGCTCCATACTAGCGGGGGGGAACAATGAGCAGTTCTTC.

The chain has TRBV6-5 and TRBJ2-1, with D uncertain. V was cut by 5 bases and J by 4 bases, with 15 bases left in between. The CDR3 extends over 15 amino acids. Germline assignment: CDR1 MNHEY and CDR2 SVGAGI. The DNA of the CDR3 is TGTGCCAGCAGTCTTTTTGGCGGAACGTACAATGAGCAGTTCTTC. This sequence encodes CASSLFGGTYNEQFF.